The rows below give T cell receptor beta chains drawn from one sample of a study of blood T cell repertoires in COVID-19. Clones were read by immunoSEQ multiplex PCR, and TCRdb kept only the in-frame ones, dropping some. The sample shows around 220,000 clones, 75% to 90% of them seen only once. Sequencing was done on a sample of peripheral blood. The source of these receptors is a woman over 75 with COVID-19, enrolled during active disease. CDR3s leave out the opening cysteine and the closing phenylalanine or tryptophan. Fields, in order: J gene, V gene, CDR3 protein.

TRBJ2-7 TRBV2 ASKVAGLSSYEQY
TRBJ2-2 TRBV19 ANGLAGGSTGELF
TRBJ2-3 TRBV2 ASQPGGDTQY
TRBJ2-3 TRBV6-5 ASSLAGVTDTQY
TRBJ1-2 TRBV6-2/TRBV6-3 ASSEQGHYGYT
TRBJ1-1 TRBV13 ASSLRGYMLNTEAF
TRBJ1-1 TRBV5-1 ASSLGANTEAF
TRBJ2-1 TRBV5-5 ASLRRGLAVYNEQF
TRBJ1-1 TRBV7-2 ASSSRGGNTEAF
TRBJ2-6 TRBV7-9 AETGSGANVLT
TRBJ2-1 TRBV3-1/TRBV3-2 ASSPRGSSYNEQF
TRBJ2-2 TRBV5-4 ASSSMTERVTGELF
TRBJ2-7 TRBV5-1 ASRPSVTYEQY
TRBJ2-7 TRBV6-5 ASSYWGSSMTYEQY
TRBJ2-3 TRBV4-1 ASSQLTGARDTQY
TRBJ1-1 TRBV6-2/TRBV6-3 ASSLGQTNTEAF
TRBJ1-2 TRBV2 ASGTGFNYGYT
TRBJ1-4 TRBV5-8 ASSLGDRGNEKLF
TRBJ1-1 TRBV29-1 SVRQGNTEAF
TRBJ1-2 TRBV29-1 SVESGGYGYT
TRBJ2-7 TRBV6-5 ASSLRDRLYEQY
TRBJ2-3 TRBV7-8 ASSPRGQGLNTQY
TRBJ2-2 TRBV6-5 ASSYSRTGTTGELF
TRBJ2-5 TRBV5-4 ASSLSETQY
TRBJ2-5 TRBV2 ASSSDREETQY
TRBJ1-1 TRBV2 ASSGELNTEAF
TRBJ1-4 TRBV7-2 ASSLRGFNEKLF
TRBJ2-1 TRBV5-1 ASSLGAGGPEQF
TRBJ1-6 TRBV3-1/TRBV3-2 ASSQGGLLHTYNSPLH
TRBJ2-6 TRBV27 ASSLSIGRTGGAGANVLT
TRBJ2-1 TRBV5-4 ASSPTGGDNEQF
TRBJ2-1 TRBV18 ASSPLGQGKRYNEQF
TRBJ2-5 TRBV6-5 ASSGLPGGREY
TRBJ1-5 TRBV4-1 ASSREGDRGGQPQH
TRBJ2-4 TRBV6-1 ASSELGGARGKNIQY
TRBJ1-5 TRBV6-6 ASSYAAGQSNQPQH
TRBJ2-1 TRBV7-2 ASTLTSGKVNEQF
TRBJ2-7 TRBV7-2 ASSSLGQGVYEQY
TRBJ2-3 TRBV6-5 ASSYGQRGSTDTQY
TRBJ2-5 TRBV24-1 ATSDGGVQETQY
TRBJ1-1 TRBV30 AWSVGGKAF
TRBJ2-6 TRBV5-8 ASSRGGTYGVLT
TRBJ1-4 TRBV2 ASNLASTNEKLF
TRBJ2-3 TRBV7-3 ASSSQGADTQY
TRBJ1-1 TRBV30 AWKLQGGTEAF
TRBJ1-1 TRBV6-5 ASSFQAAHTEAF
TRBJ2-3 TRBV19 ASGLAIEDTQY
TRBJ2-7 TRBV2 ASSVTLSYEQY
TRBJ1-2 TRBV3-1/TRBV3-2 ASSQYTTANYGYT
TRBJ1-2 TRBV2 ASTLGGGAGYT
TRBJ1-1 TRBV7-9 ASSFQTGGKTNEAF
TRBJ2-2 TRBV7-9 ASRPGLAGGGTGELF
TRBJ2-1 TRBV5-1 ASSLALLAGSNEQF
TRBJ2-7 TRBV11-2 ASSLEAGRTYEQY
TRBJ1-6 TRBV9 ASSVDGNYNSPLH
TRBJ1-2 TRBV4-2 ASSQDETKADYGYT
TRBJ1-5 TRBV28 ASSLVGHSNQPQH
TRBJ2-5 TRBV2 ASSDLLRTQY
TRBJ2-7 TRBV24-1 ATPGTSAYEQY
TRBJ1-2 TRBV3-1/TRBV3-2 ASSSPGQGNYGYT